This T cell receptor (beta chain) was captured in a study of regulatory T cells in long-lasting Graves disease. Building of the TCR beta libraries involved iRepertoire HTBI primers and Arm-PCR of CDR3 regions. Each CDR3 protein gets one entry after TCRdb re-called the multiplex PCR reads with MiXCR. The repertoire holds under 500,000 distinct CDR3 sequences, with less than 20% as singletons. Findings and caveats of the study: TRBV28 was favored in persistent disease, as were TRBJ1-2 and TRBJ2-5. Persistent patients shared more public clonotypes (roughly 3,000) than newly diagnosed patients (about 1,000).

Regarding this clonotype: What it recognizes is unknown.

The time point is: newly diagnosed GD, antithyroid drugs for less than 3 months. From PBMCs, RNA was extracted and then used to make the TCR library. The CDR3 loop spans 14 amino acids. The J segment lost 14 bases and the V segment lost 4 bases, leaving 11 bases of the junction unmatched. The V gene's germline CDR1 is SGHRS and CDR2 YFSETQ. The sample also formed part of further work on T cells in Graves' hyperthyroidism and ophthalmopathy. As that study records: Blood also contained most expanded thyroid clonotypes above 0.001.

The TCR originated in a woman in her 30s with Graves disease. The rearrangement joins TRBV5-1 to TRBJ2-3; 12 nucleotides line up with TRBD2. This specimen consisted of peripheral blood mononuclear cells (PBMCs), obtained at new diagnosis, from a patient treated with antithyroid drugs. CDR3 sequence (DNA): TGCGCCAGCAGCCCATACCTGACTAGCGGGAGAGGGTATTTT. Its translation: CASSPYLTSGRGYF. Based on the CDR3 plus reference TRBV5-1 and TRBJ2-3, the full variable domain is KAGVTQTPRYLIKTRGQQVTLSCSPISGHRSVSWYQQTPGQGLQFLFEYFSETQRNKGNFPGRFSGRQFSNSRSEMNVSTLELGDSALYLCASSPYLTSGRGYFGPGTRLTVL.